In its sample, the clone carrying this TCR beta chain was seen a few times. The antigen is undetermined. The limits of the CDR3 on the DNA are not certain, so only TCRdb's listed CDR3 is given. These data are taken from a study of beta chain features in type 1 diabetes. Study results and limitations: Across all four CD4+ subsets, people with type 1 diabetes showed modestly shorter TCRB CDR3s.

The CDR3 spans 13 amino acids, including both terminal residues. Germline assignment: CDR1 MNHEY and CDR2 SMNVEV (reference sequence). Only one heparinised blood draw was taken per donor, and its volume averaged roughly 0.12 L. The investigators reverse transcribed all of the isolated RNA, so they sequenced expressed TCRB transcripts. Reads from naive, central memory and regulatory T cell samples averaged roughly 3.6 million. Clones were read by immunoSEQ multiplex PCR, and TCRdb kept only the in-frame ones, dropping some. The sample holds under 200,000 clones, roughly 8% seen once. The source is a woman aged 18-30 years with type 1 diabetes. V and J are TRBV27 and TRBJ1-2; the DNA was not used to check the table's D call, TRBD1. The source material was central memory CD4+ T cells from blood. The CDR3 loop is CASSFGPGLGYTF.